This T cell receptor (beta chain) was retrieved from a study of blood T cell repertoires in COVID-19. As for the study in general: Acute and convalescent COVID-19 specimens originated in the United States, Italy and Spain. From T cells, B-cell-depleted T cells, or PBMCs came the material, which was cDNA or gDNA.

On this clone: Germline is not matched at one junction end, which may reflect a read error.

CDR1 is SEHNR, CDR2 FQNEAQ, per germline (reference sequence). This CDR3 comprises 16 residues. In the authors' methods: From reference gene primer amplification, estimates of nucleated cell counts were derived. Using immunoSEQ multiplex PCR, the repertoire was profiled, and TCRdb retains in-frame clones only, with some absent. V and J calls and clone size are copied from that table; D and trimming were computed from the DNA. The sample has under 300,000 clones, roughly 79% seen once. The sequencing input was peripheral blood. The receptor was derived from a woman in her sixties or seventies with active or convalescent COVID-19. The chain couples TRBV7-9 to TRBJ1-2; D may be TRBD1 (5 bases). CDR3: CASSSRTSAGMRGNTF. The CDR3 nucleotides read TGTGCCAGCAGCTCCCGGACAAGCGCAGGGATGCGTGGCAACACCTTC.